This TCR beta chain was found in a study of cytomegalovirus exposure and HLA in healthy donors. As for the study in general: Findings of an earlier analysis included roughly 110 million unique TCR beta sequences from 170 million or so T cells. Study conclusions and caveats: The authors reported that TCR beta sequences could predict HLA-A and HLA-B alleles. These predictions were accurate for most subjects in the first cohort. Among the most significant clusters, several appeared linked to common viral pathogens in a later analysis.

PCR amplification relied on 60 Vbeta primers (plus 13 Jbeta primers). Libraries were prepared by immunoSEQ multiplex PCR; TCRdb keeps only in-frame clonotypes and omits some of them. The repertoire holds some 93,000 clones, with 82% as singletons. This clone was found a few times. Its antigen is currently unknown. Trimming took 3 bases from V and 1 from J, leaving 10 bases between them. The CDR3 runs 14 residues. Per the germline V gene, CDR1 is MGHRA and CDR2 is YSYEKL. Sequences were obtained from PBMCs. The TCR was taken from a man aged 45-65 years in good health and CMV-seronegative. The chain combines TRBV4-1 with TRBJ2-7, with a weak D call TRBD1 (5 bases). This CDR3 is CASSHPDRSYEQYF. In DNA, the CDR3 is TGCGCCAGCAGCCACCCTGACAGATCCTACGAGCAGTACTTC.